Presented here are 31 T cell receptor beta chains from one specimen sequenced in a study of vaccination effects on CD4 cells after COVID-19. The culture ran for 9 to 11 days, and then CD4+ T cells were isolated. This person's SARS-CoV-2 infection, confirmed by PCR, occurred between March and December 2020. Participants completed two doses of the BNT162b2 or mRNA-1273 vaccine. Antigens of these TCRs are unknown. The assay was immunoSEQ multiplex PCR, and TCRdb's table has in-frame clones only and misses some. Of under 40,000 clones in the sample, approximately 72% were seen once. The sequences come from CD4+ T cells from PBMCs cultured without peptide, collected after COVID-19 vaccination. Receptors originate from a human donor who had a prior SARS-CoV-2 infection.

The chain recombines TRBV7-2 with TRBJ2-1; D may be TRBD2 (5 bases). V lost 3 bases and J 0 bases, leaving 6 bases between the germline ends. The CDR3 has 14 residues. Germline V lookup: CDR1 SGHTA, CDR2 FQGNSA. This CDR3 is CASSFDYSYNEQFF. The CDR3 bases are TGTGCCAGCAGCTTCGACTACTCCTACAATGAGCAGTTCTTC.

The gene calls are TRBV15 and TRBJ1-2; a possible D gene is TRBD1 (6 bases). Trimming took off 5 bases at V and 7 bases at J, with 17 bases between the two ends. Per germline, CDR1 LNHNV and CDR2 YYDKDF (reference sequence). The CDR3 has 14 amino acids. The CDR3 loop reads CATSFRGGVRGYTF. The CDR3 DNA sequence: TGTGCCACCAGCTTCAGAGGGGGGGTCCGTGGCTACACCTTC.

The chain recombines TRBV2 with TRBJ1-1, with unresolved D. With 10 bases removed from V and 0 bases from J, the gap between germline ends came to 21 bases. This CDR3 has 16 amino acids. CDR1 and CDR2 from the germline V gene are SNHLY and FYNNEI. For the CDR3, the DNA is TGTGCCACCACTTTAAGGGCCCAGGTCGTGAACACTGAAGCTTTCTTT. Amino acids: CATTLRAQVVNTEAFF.

The chain has TRBV13 and TRBJ2-5; TRBD1 matches 7 bases. CDR1 and CDR2 (germline): PRHDT, FYEKMQ (reference sequence). The CDR3 is 14 amino acids. The J segment lost 7 bases and the V segment lost 5 bases, leaving 10 bases of the junction unmatched. CDR3 protein: CASSTRDSPGTQYF. As DNA, the CDR3 is TGTGCCAGCAGCACGAGGGACAGCCCGGGGACCCAGTACTTC.

The genes are TRBV30 and TRBJ1-2; 7 nucleotides line up with TRBD1. Trimming at V came to 5 bases and at J to 0 bases, leaving 9 bases not matched to a gene. CDR3 length: 15 residues. Germline CDR1 reads GTSNPN; CDR2 reads SVGIG (reference sequence). The DNA for the CDR3 is TGTGCCTGGGGACGACAGGGCTTAGCTAACTATGGCTACACCTTC. Protein sequence: CAWGRQGLANYGYTF.

Remarks on this clone: Mismatch with germline at one junction end may stem from a read error. The rearrangement uses TRBV5-4 and TRBJ2-1, with 11 bases matching TRBD2. The CDR3 extends over 15 amino acids. The germline V gene has CDR1 SGHNT and CDR2 YYREEE (reference sequence). In nucleotides, the CDR3 is TGTGCCAGCAGCGCCTCCGGGACTAGCGGCAGGGAGCTGTTCTTC. It encodes CASSASGTSGRELFF.

This chain connects TRBV5-5 to TRBJ2-3; D possibly matches TRBD1 or TRBD2 (5 bases each). Trimming left V 1 base short and J 0 bases short, with 9 bases between. This CDR3 region has 15 residues. CDR1 and CDR2 from the germline V gene are SGHKS and YYEKEE (reference sequence). CDR3 sequence: CASSLYGGSTDTQYF. DNA for the CDR3: TGTGCCAGCAGCTTGTATGGGGGAAGCACAGATACGCAGTATTTT.

This chain joins TRBV4-3 and TRBJ2-1; 9 bases agree with TRBD2. V was pared by 4 bases and J by 7 bases, with 14 bases of the junction left unmatched. This CDR3 is 17 amino acids long. Germline-derived CDR1 and CDR2 are LGHNA and YSLEER. Here the CDR3 reads CASSRIGTSRGGNEQFF. CDR3 DNA: TGCGCCAGCAGCCGGATTGGGACTAGCAGGGGAGGGAATGAGCAGTTCTTC.

V is TRBV2 and J is TRBJ2-3; D unclear. The V end lost 8 bases, the J end lost 2 bases, and 5 bases lay between the germline ends. The length of the CDR3 is 11 residues. Germline values: CDR1 SNHLY, CDR2 FYNNEI. CDR3 nucleotides: TGTGCCAGCCAGTACACAGATACGCAGTATTTT. Protein product: CASQYTDTQYF.

J is TRBJ1-2 and V is TRBV2; 7 bases are shared with TRBD1. The CDR3 covers 15 residues. Germline V gives CDR1 SNHLY, CDR2 FYNNEI. V dropped 3 bases and J dropped 6; count of bases not matched to a gene: 10. In DNA form, the CDR3 reads TGTGCCAGCAGTGACGGGAGGGGGCGCAAGGATGGCTACACCTTC. Residues: CASSDGRGRKDGYTF.

This chain connects TRBV6-2 or TRBV6-3 to TRBJ2-1; no definite D call. Trimming took off 2 bases at V and 5 bases at J, with 1 base between the two ends. The V gene's germline CDR1 is MNHEY and CDR2 SVGEGT. The CDR3 runs 11 residues. The CDR3 DNA follows: TGTGCCAGCAGTTACCACAATGAGCAGTTCTTC. Its translation: CASSYHNEQFF.

The chain recombines TRBV11-2 with TRBJ1-1, with TRBD1 as a possible D gene (6 bases). The V end was cut by 3 bases, the J end by 5 bases, with 13 bases between. From germline, CDR1 is SGHAT and CDR2 FQNNGV. This CDR3 spans 14 amino acids. For the CDR3, the DNA is TGTGCCAGCAGCTTTGACAGGTGGAGTACTGAAGCTTTCTTT. This codes for CASSFDRWSTEAFF. The whole variable domain, remainder taken from reference TRBV11-2 and TRBJ1-1, is EAGVAQSPRYKIIEKRQSVAFWCNPISGHATLYWYQQILGQGPKLLIQFQNNGVVDDSQLPKDRFSAERLKGVDSTLKIQPAKLEDSAVYLCASSFDRWSTEAFFGQGTRLTVV.

Here the CDR3 reads CASSFGVSETQYF. CDR3 sequence (DNA): TGTGCCAGCAGCTTTGGGGTATCAGAGACCCAGTACTTC. The rearrangement joins TRBV5-6 to TRBJ2-5; D call uncertain. This CDR3 has 13 residues. CDR1 and CDR2 (germline): SGHDT, YYEEEE. V was trimmed by 2 bases and J by 4 bases, leaving 9 bases between them.

The chain combines TRBV7-2 with TRBJ1-2; TRBD1 matches at 9 bases. The CDR3 covers 15 residues. Germline V gene lookup returns CDR1 SGHTA and CDR2 FQGNSA. Trimming took 1 base from V and 7 from J; bases not matched to a gene: 7. The CDR3 sequence is CASSLVARTGVGYTF. CDR3 DNA: TGTGCCAGCAGCTTAGTGGCCCGGACAGGGGTTGGCTACACCTTC.

The genes are TRBV30 and TRBJ1-4, with D possibly matching TRBD1 (5 bases). Germline V lookup: CDR1 GTSNPN, CDR2 SVGIG (reference sequence). The length of the CDR3 is 12 residues. V dropped 4 bases and J dropped 7 bases, with 10 bases sitting between them. CDR3 sequence reads: CAWTHRGEKLFF. As DNA, the CDR3 is TGTGCCTGGACCCATAGGGGTGAAAAACTGTTTTTT.

V usage is TRBV6-5 and J usage is TRBJ2-7, with D possibly being TRBD1 (6 bases). V shed 4 bases and J shed 3 bases, with 16 bases lying between them. Germline loops: CDR1 MNHEY, CDR2 SVGAGI. The CDR3 covers 15 residues. CDR3 loop: CASSLGAGGIYEQYF. Here the CDR3 DNA reads TGTGCCAGCAGTTTGGGGGCAGGTGGTATCTACGAGCAGTACTTC.

The chain has TRBV5-5 and TRBJ2-1, with 9 bases lining up with TRBD2. The CDR3 loop spans 16 amino acids. CDR1 and CDR2 (germline): SGHKS, YYEKEE (reference sequence). Germline trimming cut 2 bases from V and 9 bases from J; bases unmatched to any gene: 12. CDR3 residues: CASSFNLAGVYGEQFF. The CDR3 nucleotides are TGTGCCAGCAGCTTTAATTTAGCGGGAGTTTATGGTGAGCAGTTCTTC.

The chain joins TRBV7-6 to TRBJ2-5; 7 bases are a match to TRBD2. V gave up 1 base and J gave up 1 base; unmatched junction bases: 6. This CDR3 contains 16 residues. Germline CDR1 SGHVS, CDR2 FNYEAQ. DNA for the CDR3: TGTGCCAGCAGCTTAGTGTGGTCTAGCGGCCAAGAGACCCAGTACTTC. Amino acid sequence: CASSLVWSSGQETQYF.

This chain joins TRBV27 and TRBJ2-7; the D gene is possibly TRBD2 (7 bases). The germline V gene has CDR1 MNHEY and CDR2 SMNVEV (reference sequence). With 3 bases removed from V and 3 bases from J, the gap between germline ends came to 15 bases. This CDR3 comprises 15 residues. The CDR3 protein is CASSLGGAALYEQYF. As DNA, the CDR3 is TGTGCCAGCAGTTTGGGGGGGGCTGCCCTCTACGAGCAGTACTTC.

The chain carries TRBV6-1 and TRBJ1-6; maybe TRBD1 (6 bases). The V gene's germline CDR1 is MNHNS and CDR2 SASEGT. V shed 3 bases and J shed 11 bases, with 14 bases lying between them. The CDR3 spans 14 residues. The CDR3 region is CASSEGRGGAPLHF. The DNA for the CDR3 is TGTGCCAGCAGTGAGGGCAGGGGTGGTGCACCCCTCCACTTT.

V is TRBV5-6 and J is TRBJ2-7; 11 bases line up with TRBD2. CDR1 is SGHDT, CDR2 YYEEEE, per germline. The CDR3 contains 14 residues. Trimming at V came to 5 bases and at J to 3 bases, leaving 4 bases not matched to a gene. The CDR3 DNA follows: TGTGCCAGCAGTCTGGGACTAGCGGTCTACGAGCAGTACTTC. Translation gives CASSLGLAVYEQYF.

This clone was picked up a small number of times. The CDR3: CASSPGLAGGQETQYF. CDR3 DNA: TGCGCCAGCAGCCCGGGACTAGCGGGGGGGCAAGAGACCCAGTACTTC. The chain combines TRBV5-1 with TRBJ2-5, with TRBD2 matching over 16 bases. CDR3 size: 16 residues. The germline V gene has CDR1 SGHRS and CDR2 YFSETQ. The trim removed 4 bases at V and 2 bases at J, leaving 2 bases unmatched.

This clone is termed medium-sized (0.01 to 0.1%). The chain links TRBV27 to TRBJ2-7; 8 bases align to TRBD1. After removal of 8 bases from V and 6 bases from J, the junction contained 15 bases not matched to a gene. The CDR3 covers 15 residues. Looked up from germline, CDR1 is MNHEY and CDR2 is SMNVEV (reference sequence). Here the CDR3 DNA reads TGTGCCAGCGGTGTCCGACAGGGGAGCTCGGGCGAGCAGTACTTC. Its translation is CASGVRQGSSGEQYF.

This clone has only one observation. This chain uses TRBV6-2 or TRBV6-3 with TRBJ2-1; D ambiguous. CDR1 and CDR2 (germline): MNHEY, SVGEGT. V was cut by 0 bases and J by 9 bases, with 6 bases left in between. The CDR3 is 12 amino acids. CDR3 region: CASSYSVGEQFF. The CDR3 bases are TGTGCCAGCAGTTACTCCGTCGGTGAGCAGTTCTTC.

V usage is TRBV6-5 and J usage is TRBJ1-4, with TRBD1 as a possible D gene (5 bases). This CDR3 region has 14 residues. Germline lookup yields CDR1 MNHEY and CDR2 SVGAGI. The germline V and J ends were trimmed by 1 base and 6 bases, with 9 bases remaining between them. The CDR3 sequence is CASSYYGGDEKLFF. The CDR3 region has the DNA TGTGCCAGCAGTTACTATGGAGGGGATGAAAAACTGTTTTTT.

This CDR3 is CASEKDRAAGELFF. The CDR3 nucleotides read TGTGCCAGCGAGAAGGACAGGGCGGCCGGGGAGCTGTTTTTT. V usage is TRBV6-5 and J usage is TRBJ2-2; TRBD1 matches 8 bases. J was trimmed by 6 bases and V by 8 bases; bases with no gene match: 8. Germline V lookup: CDR1 MNHEY, CDR2 SVGAGI. There are 14 residues in the CDR3.

This clone has only a few counts. V and J are TRBV7-3 and TRBJ1-1; no definite D call. Trimming left V 2 bases short and J 1 base short, with 5 bases between. Germline CDR1 is SGHTA and CDR2 is FQGTGA. The CDR3 loop spans 13 amino acids. The CDR3 DNA is TGTGCCAGCAGCTTAGAAGGGAACACTGAAGCTTTCTTT. This gives the protein CASSLEGNTEAFF.

The gene calls are TRBV29-1 and TRBJ2-5; D unresolved. The CDR3 length is 14 residues. V lost 2 bases and J lost 1, with 11 bases in between. The V gene's germline CDR1 is SQVTM and CDR2 ANQGSEA. The CDR3 coding sequence is TGCAGCGTTGAAAGGGCAGTCGGCCAAGAGACCCAGTACTTC. Its protein is CSVERAVGQETQYF.

This clone appeared a single time. V is TRBV3-1 (or the pseudogene TRBV3-2) and J is TRBJ1-4; the match to TRBD1 covers 9 bases. The CDR3 consists of 12 residues. J was trimmed by 8 bases and V by 8 bases; bases with no gene match: 3. From germline, CDR1 is LGHDT and CDR2 YNNKEL (reference sequence). The CDR3 region is CASGTGLEKLFF. The CDR3 DNA reads as TGTGCCAGCGGGACAGGGTTGGAAAAACTGTTTTTT.

The chain is built from TRBV5-1 and TRBJ2-7; weak D call: TRBD1 (6 bases). Germline V gives CDR1 SGHRS, CDR2 YFSETQ. This CDR3 is built from 18 residues. Trimming took off 0 bases at V and 0 bases at J, with 19 bases between the two ends. CDR3 sequence reads: CASSLAPGQKLFSYEQYF. CDR3 DNA: TGCGCCAGCAGCTTGGCCCCTGGACAGAAACTATTCTCCTACGAGCAGTACTTC.

The rearrangement uses TRBV30 and TRBJ2-1; D might be TRBD2 (6 bases). Trimming removed 0 bases at V and 12 bases at J, with 9 bases between. Germline V lookup: CDR1 GTSNPN, CDR2 SVGIG (reference sequence). The CDR3 consists of 11 residues. The CDR3 here is CAWSVGGVQFF. CDR3 nucleotide sequence: TGTGCCTGGAGTGTAGGCGGGGTGCAGTTCTTC.